These 3 T cell receptor beta chains came from one sample sequenced in a study of Tregs in tolerant kidney transplant recipients. Sequencing used immunoSEQ multiplex PCR; TCRdb keeps in-frame clones, though not all of them. The table has some 66,000 clones, 80% to 95% seen once. The sample was CD8+ T cells from blood, taken before the transplant. Receptors originate from a human donor who received a combined kidney and bone marrow transplant.

The chain combines TRBV9 with TRBJ2-7, with 8 bases fitting TRBD1. Trimming removed 4 bases from V and 2 bases from J; junction bases left unmatched: 11. The germline V gene encodes CDR1 SGDLS and CDR2 YYNGEE. The CDR3 length is 16 residues. The CDR3 is CASSLTKTGVPYEQYF. Written as DNA, the CDR3 is TGTGCCAGCAGCCTTACAAAGACAGGGGTACCCTACGAGCAGTACTTC.

The V and J genes are TRBV27 and TRBJ1-3; weak D call: TRBD1 (6 bases). Trimming cost V 2 bases and J 2 bases, with 13 bases left between them. Germline CDR1 MNHEY, CDR2 SMNVEV (reference sequence). This CDR3 is 16 amino acids long. The CDR3 sequence: CASSLRGGAPGNTIYF. The CDR3 DNA reads as TGTGCCAGCAGTTTACGAGGGGGGGCCCCTGGAAACACCATATATTTT.

The chain employs TRBV28 and TRBJ2-5, with 15 positions matching TRBD2. Germline CDR1 and CDR2: MDHEN and SYDVKM. This CDR3 region has 18 residues. The trim removed 10 bases at V and 2 bases at J, leaving 14 bases unmatched. In DNA form, the CDR3 reads TGTGCCACCCAGACCCGGACTAGCGGGAGGGCGGCGCAAGAGACCCAGTACTTC. Amino acids: CATQTRTSGRAAQETQYF.